The rows below give T cell receptor beta chains drawn from one sample of a study of T cell repertoires in cytomegalovirus infection. MiXCR, run by TCRdb on the reads, gives a single entry per CDR3 protein. The table has around 530,000 distinct CDR3 sequences, about 26% seen once; the top ten hold over 10%. The material sequenced was PBMCs. These receptors all come from a human donor in good health (CMV status not recorded). Some clones in this sample may be carry-over from other donors' samples. CDR3s leave out the opening cysteine and the closing phenylalanine or tryptophan.

TRBV7-2 | ASSPGLYRTDTQY
TRBV11-2 | ASPADRGRRTGELF
TRBV24-1 | ATSDSTTVYGYT
TRBV12-3/TRBV12-4 | ASSFGSSNYGYT
TRBV28 | ASNRGLGDGYGYT
TRBV2 | ASSTATEAF
TRBV12-3/TRBV12-4 | ASSQSRGPYEQY
TRBV28 | ASSLLTPTAAEETQY
TRBV24-1 | ATSGEEENSSGNTIY
TRBV28 | ASRTRLDTQY
TRBV7-8 | ASSLAGRGAAGELF
TRBV12-3/TRBV12-4 | ASSFSAYSYEQY
TRBV7-2 | ASSLDRSYYGYT
TRBV19 | ASSIGLADITDTQY
TRBV15 | ATSSHRMNTEAF
TRBV7-8 | ASSFFSPYYDRGRNTEAF
TRBV19 | ASSILRGTEAF
TRBV4-3 | ASSQGMSTSGSYEQY
TRBV5-1 | ASSPTTNTEAF
TRBV11-2 | ASSLSGREGTRG